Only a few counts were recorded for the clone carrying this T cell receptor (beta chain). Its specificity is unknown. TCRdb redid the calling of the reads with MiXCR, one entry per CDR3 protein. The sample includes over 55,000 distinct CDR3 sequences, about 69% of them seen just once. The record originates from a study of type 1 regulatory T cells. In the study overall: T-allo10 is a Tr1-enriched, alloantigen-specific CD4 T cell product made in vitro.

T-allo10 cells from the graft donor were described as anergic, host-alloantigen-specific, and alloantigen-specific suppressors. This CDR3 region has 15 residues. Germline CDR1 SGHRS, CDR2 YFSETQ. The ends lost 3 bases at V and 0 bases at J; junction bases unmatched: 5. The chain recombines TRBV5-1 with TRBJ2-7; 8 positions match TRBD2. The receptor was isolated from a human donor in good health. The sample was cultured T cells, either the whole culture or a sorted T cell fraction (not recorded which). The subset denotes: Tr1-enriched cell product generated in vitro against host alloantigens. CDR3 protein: CASSSTSGVSYEQYF. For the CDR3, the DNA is TGCGCCAGCAGCTCTACTAGCGGAGTCTCCTACGAGCAGTACTTC.